This TCR beta chain derives from a study of blood T cell repertoires in COVID-19 (dated by TCRdb to 2018 to 2021). In terms of the full investigation: Samples from collaborators originated in the United States, Italy and Spain and spanned both the acute and convalescent phases of COVID-19. The material from the prospective study consisted of cDNA or gDNA derived from T cells, B-cell-depleted T cells, or PBMCs. The dataset comprised deeply sampled blood TCRbeta repertoires from subjects exposed to, actively infected with, or recovered from COVID-19. The repertoires were made available in a free public database intended to serve as a resource for research on the immune response to SARS-CoV-2. The samples were drawn from two sources: the first 160 participants of the ongoing ImmuneRACE study, and fewer than 1,500 subjects contributed by 6 global collaborators. The sample metadata nearly always contained a de-identified subject ID, COVID-19 status, age in years and sex. Where available, HLA class I and class II types were obtained from metadata supplied by the sample provider rather than from assay-based typing. The paper's findings and limits, for the study overall: The quantity of clinical and demographic metadata differed by source and by participant and was supplied without curation.

At one collaborating source in Seattle, patients were enrolled during active infection and were followed longitudinally through the course of disease. Each collaborating institution followed its own protocols to collect whole blood in K2EDTA tubes. Collaborator samples were shipped for TCRbeta analysis as frozen whole blood, isolated PBMCs, or DNA extracted from either sample type. In the case of this clone: No antigen is known for it. One base away there is no much larger clone; base qualities are not given.

TCRbeta CDR3 regions were amplified from genomic DNA by means of the immunoSEQ Assay, a bias-controlled multiplex PCR. As for how the authors treated the data: The number of nucleated cells in each sample was estimated by amplification of reference gene primers within the assay. Sequence reads were collapsed and filtered to measure the absolute abundance of every unique TCRbeta CDR3 rearrangement. Productive Simpson clonality was computed per sample as the square root of Simpson's diversity index over productive rearrangements. Here the immuneACCESS table is served through TCRdb, limited to in-frame sequences with V and J called. Missing clones are a known gap in these copies; in checked studies unresolved V genes cover under half, and the rest lacks a known reason. That table gives V, J and clone size, and the DNA gave D and trimming. The sample includes roughly 100,000 clones, with about 85% observed a single time. Under 6.5% of the sample rests with the top ten.

Sequences KGHSH (CDR1) and LQKENI (CDR2) are obtained from the germline V gene. Counted from cysteine to phenylalanine, this CDR3 has 16 amino acids. Only the CDR3 DNA is retained, 48 bases long and in frame from the first base. V loses 3 bases at its end and J loses 0 bases; junction bases beyond the gene matches: 6. This receptor was taken from a woman aged 50 to 60 with COVID-19, enrolled during active disease. Sequencing input: peripheral blood. The chain is encoded by TRBV18 joined to TRBJ2-3, with 7 bases in between that match TRBD2. In nucleotides, the sequence is TGTGCCAGCTCACCCGGGACTACCCCTAGCACAGATACGCAGTATTTT. Its amino acids are CASSPGTTPSTDTQYF.